The 2 T cell receptor beta chains presented below share a single source sample, sequenced in a study of blood T cell repertoires in COVID-19. Method: immunoSEQ multiplex PCR; TCRdb's copy keeps in-frame clones and lacks some. The table records 250,000 to 300,000 clones, about 90% of them present only once. The sequenced sample was peripheral blood. The receptors were sampled from a woman aged 45-65 years with COVID-19, enrolled during active disease.

This chain joins TRBV18 and TRBJ2-5, with TRBD2 as a possible D gene (6 bases). This CDR3 spans 15 amino acids. The V gene's germline CDR1 is KGHSH and CDR2 LQKENI. The V end lost 1 base, the J end lost 1 base, and 10 bases lay between the germline ends. The CDR3 loop is CASSPQEAGQETQYF. DNA for the CDR3: TGTGCCAGCTCACCACAAGAAGCGGGCCAAGAGACCCAGTACTTC. The entire variable domain, with the rest obtained from reference TRBV18 and TRBJ2-5, is as follows: NAGVMQNPRHLVRRRGQEARLRCSPMKGHSHVYWYRQLPEEGLKFMVYLQKENIIDESGMPKERFSAEFPKEGPSILRIQQVVRGDSAAYFCASSPQEAGQETQYFGPGTRLLVL.

This chain uses TRBV28 with TRBJ2-4, with TRBD2 identical over 9 bases. V shed 6 bases, J shed 3 bases, and the junction held 15 bases outside the gene matches. The CDR3 runs to 18 residues. Germline loops: CDR1 MDHEN, CDR2 SYDVKM. The CDR3 is CASSPSGTSTGVKNIQYF. The CDR3 nucleotides read TGTGCCAGCAGCCCATCCGGGACTAGCACGGGTGTCAAAAACATTCAGTACTTC. Supplemented by reference TRBV28 and TRBJ2-4, the full variable domain reads DVKVTQSSRYLVKRTGEKVFLECVQDMDHENMFWYRQDPGLGLRLIYFSYDVKMKEKGDIPEGYSVSREKKERFSLILESASTNQTSMYLCASSPSGTSTGVKNIQYFGAGTRLSVL.